One and the same sample provided the 29 T cell receptor beta chains below, sequenced in a study of blood T cell repertoires in COVID-19. The assay was immunoSEQ multiplex PCR, and TCRdb's table has in-frame clones only and misses some. The table records hundreds of thousands of clones, about 89% of them present only once. Sequencing was carried out using peripheral blood. Receptor source: a woman aged 40 to 49 who had recovered from COVID-19.

The chain couples TRBV3-1 (or the pseudogene TRBV3-2) to TRBJ2-5; perhaps TRBD2 as D (5 bases). Germline V CDR1 and CDR2: LGHDT, YNNKEL (reference sequence). Trimming pared 0 bases from V and 5 bases from J, leaving 22 bases between. The CDR3 covers 18 residues. CDR3 in amino acids: CASSQERVSLSRAETQYF. The CDR3 coding sequence is TGTGCCAGCAGCCAAGAGAGGGTATCTTTATCCCGGGCTGAGACCCAGTACTTC.

V is TRBV5-1 and J is TRBJ1-2, with 8 bases lining up with TRBD1. Germline-derived CDR1 and CDR2 are SGHRS and YFSETQ. This CDR3 is built from 15 residues. J lost 7 bases, V lost 1 base, and 9 bases had no gene match. The CDR3 is CASSLNDMDRAGYTF. DNA for the CDR3: TGCGCCAGCAGCTTGAACGATATGGACAGGGCTGGCTACACCTTC.

The chain carries TRBV11-2 and TRBJ1-1; perhaps TRBD1 as D (6 bases). The CDR3 length is 14 residues. V lost 3 bases and J lost 0, with 8 bases in between. CDR1 and CDR2 from the germline V gene are SGHAT and FQNNGV. This CDR3 is CASSFGQLNTEAFF. In DNA, the CDR3 is TGTGCCAGCAGCTTTGGACAGTTGAACACTGAAGCTTTCTTT.

The chain couples TRBV29-1 to TRBJ2-5; 7 bases fit TRBD1. The CDR3 spans 12 residues. CDR1 is SQVTM, CDR2 ANQGSEA, per germline. Trimming took 6 bases from V and 3 from J; bases not matched to a gene: 4. The CDR3 here is CSVTGTEETQYF. The CDR3 DNA reads as TGCAGCGTGACCGGGACAGAAGAGACCCAGTACTTC.

The chain uses TRBV12-3 or TRBV12-4 and TRBJ1-2; D is uncertain. The CDR3 is made up of 12 amino acids. V was clipped by 3 bases and J by 7 bases, with 9 bases between them. The CDR3 DNA follows: TGTGCCAGCAGTTTGGGAGGTACTGGCTACACCTTC. Protein: CASSLGGTGYTF.

This clone appeared once. The V gene is TRBV3-1 (or the pseudogene TRBV3-2), the J gene TRBJ1-2, with D maybe TRBD1 (6 bases). The CDR3 loop spans 16 amino acids. Germline values: CDR1 LGHDT, CDR2 YNNKEL (reference sequence). Trimming took off 1 base at V and 3 bases at J, with 15 bases between the two ends. The CDR3 reads CASSQVTDSHYYGYTF. As DNA, the CDR3 is TGTGCCAGCAGCCAAGTTACGGACAGTCACTACTATGGCTACACCTTC.

The rearrangement uses TRBV5-4 and TRBJ1-1; 8 bases are a match to TRBD1. Germline lookup yields CDR1 SGHNT and CDR2 YYREEE (reference sequence). The CDR3 has 15 residues. V shed 2 bases, J shed 1 base, and the junction held 4 bases outside the gene matches. The CDR3 DNA sequence: TGTGCCAGCAGCTTATTGGACAGGGAGAACACTGAAGCTTTCTTT. Translating it yields CASSLLDRENTEAFF.

In its sample, this clone was seen a few times. This chain links TRBV2 with TRBJ2-3; perhaps TRBD2 as D (6 bases). Trimming took 8 bases from V and 3 from J, leaving 9 bases between them. The CDR3 sequence is 12 residues long. Germline V gives CDR1 SNHLY, CDR2 FYNNEI. The CDR3 DNA reads as TGTGCCAGCCGGGGGACTACAGATACGCAGTATTTT. Translating gives CASRGTTDTQYF.

The gene calls are TRBV10-3 and TRBJ2-7; D is undetermined. Deletions cut 2 bases from V and 0 bases from J, with 11 bases between. CDR1 is ENHRY and CDR2 is SYGVKD in the germline V gene. This CDR3 spans 15 amino acids. The CDR3 DNA is TGTGCCATCAGTGAGCCCCAGTCATACTCCTACGAGCAGTACTTC. This encodes CAISEPQSYSYEQYF.

The V gene is TRBV30, the J gene TRBJ2-3; 8 positions match TRBD2. CDR1 GTSNPN and CDR2 SVGIG come from the germline V gene (reference sequence). The CDR3 totals 14 residues. V was pared by 0 bases and J by 6 bases, with 5 bases of the junction left unmatched. CDR3 sequence reads: CAWSVRRGVDTQYF. The CDR3 nucleotides are TGTGCCTGGAGTGTACGGCGGGGGGTTGATACGCAGTATTTT. Combining the CDR3 with reference TRBV30 and TRBJ2-3 gives the whole variable domain SQTIHQWPATLVQPVGSPLSLECTVEGTSNPNLYWYRQAAGRGLQLLFYSVGIGQISSEVPQNLSASRPQDRQFILSSKKLLLSDSGFYLCAWSVRRGVDTQYFGPGTRLTVL.

For this clone: The junction does not match germline at one end; this may be a read error. The CDR3 DNA sequence: TGTGCTAGCAGCTCCGACAGAGGAAGACAAGAGACCCAGTACTTC. It specifies CASSSDRGRQETQYF. V gene TRBV7-7 combines with J gene TRBJ2-5, with D tentatively TRBD1 (5 bases). CDR3 length equals 15 residues. In germline, CDR1 is SSHAT, CDR2 FNYEAQ (reference sequence).

V usage is TRBV3-1 (or the pseudogene TRBV3-2) and J usage is TRBJ2-5; TRBD2 matches 7 bases. CDR1 is LGHDT, CDR2 YNNKEL, per germline (reference sequence). This CDR3 region has 14 residues. Losses at the gene ends were 7 bases for V and 3 bases for J; bases not matched to a gene: 8. The CDR3 region is CASKKTAGEETQYF. In nucleotides, the CDR3 is TGTGCCAGCAAAAAGACGGCGGGAGAAGAGACCCAGTACTTC.

The J gene is TRBJ2-1, the V gene TRBV3-1 (or the pseudogene TRBV3-2), with D possibly TRBD1 on 7 matching bases. V was clipped by 4 bases and J by 5 bases, with 21 bases between them. Germline assignment: CDR1 LGHDT and CDR2 YNNKEL (reference sequence). There are 17 residues in the CDR3. CDR3 amino acids: CASSLIQGRWGNNEQFF. Here the CDR3 DNA reads TGTGCCAGCAGCCTTATACAGGGGAGGTGGGGAAACAATGAGCAGTTCTTC.

V is TRBV14 and J is TRBJ1-2; 9 nucleotides match TRBD1. The CDR3 is 19 amino acids. V lost 2 bases, J lost 1 base, and 14 bases stayed unmatched. CDR1 SGHDN and CDR2 FVKESK come from the germline V gene. The CDR3 loop reads CASSQMSEGQGFLNYGYTF. The CDR3 DNA follows: TGTGCCAGCAGCCAAATGTCCGAGGGACAGGGCTTTCTTAACTATGGCTACACCTTC.

The V gene is TRBV14, the J gene TRBJ2-6, with a weak D call TRBD1 (5 bases). The germline CDR1 and CDR2 sequences are SGHDN and FVKESK. V dropped 6 bases and J dropped 4 bases, with 13 bases sitting between them. The CDR3 is 15 amino acids. CDR3 protein: CASRRTGAGANVLTF. CDR3 DNA: TGTGCCAGCAGGAGAACAGGTGCCGGGGCCAACGTCCTGACTTTC.

With respect to this clone: At the DNA level, this CDR3 is encoded by other sequences in the same sample as well. This chain links TRBV6-5 with TRBJ2-5; D is unclear. V was pared by 8 bases and J by 5 bases, with 12 bases between. Germline CDR1 MNHEY, CDR2 SVGAGI. This CDR3 is 12 amino acids long. The CDR3 sequence: CASSPSLETQYF. Written as DNA, the CDR3 is TGTGCCAGCTCCCCGAGCCTGGAGACCCAGTACTTC.

The chain has TRBV3-1 (or the pseudogene TRBV3-2) and TRBJ2-5; 9 bases match TRBD1. V was clipped by 4 bases and J by 5 bases; unmatched bases: 5. Germline assignment: CDR1 LGHDT and CDR2 YNNKEL (reference sequence). This CDR3 is 14 amino acids long. The CDR3 DNA sequence: TGTGCCAGCAGCCTGATACAGGGGGCTGAGACCCAGTACTTC. Protein sequence: CASSLIQGAETQYF.

V is TRBV12-5 and J is TRBJ2-1; 8 positions agree with TRBD2. With 5 bases clipped from V and 6 bases from J, the junction kept 12 bases outside the gene matches. Germline V gene lookup returns CDR1 LGHNT and CDR2 FRNRAP. The length of the CDR3 is 16 residues. The CDR3 spells CASGQAAGTRSNEQFF. CDR3 nucleotides: TGTGCTAGTGGTCAAGCCGCCGGGACTAGAAGCAATGAGCAGTTCTTC.

The chain employs TRBV12-5 and TRBJ1-2; D possibly corresponds to TRBD1 (5 bases). This CDR3 region has 13 residues. Germline CDR1 reads LGHNT; CDR2 reads FRNRAP. V was cut by 6 bases and J by 2 bases, with 10 bases left in between. In DNA form, the CDR3 reads TGTGCTAGTGGATGGCAGGGCAACTATGGCTACACCTTC. This sequence encodes CASGWQGNYGYTF. Drawing the rest from reference TRBV12-5 and TRBJ1-2, the complete variable domain is DARVTQTPRHKVTEMGQEVTMRCQPILGHNTVFWYRQTMMQGLELLAYFRNRAPLDDSGMPKDRFSAEMPDATLATLKIQPSEPRDSAVYFCASGWQGNYGYTFGSGTRLTVV.

This chain connects TRBV15 to TRBJ1-2; tentatively, D is TRBD1 (6 bases). Germline lookup yields CDR1 LNHNV and CDR2 YYDKDF (reference sequence). The CDR3 has 14 residues. Between the trimmed V and J ends, which lost 5 bases and 4 bases, there was a span of 14 bases. CDR3: CATSFGGPSYGYTF. The CDR3 nucleotides are TGTGCCACCAGCTTCGGGGGGCCTAGCTATGGCTACACCTTC. The variable domain in full, with the rest retrieved from reference TRBV15 and TRBJ1-2, is DAMVIQNPRYQVTQFGKPVTLSCSQTLNHNVMYWYQQKSSQAPKLLFHYYDKDFNNEADTPDNFQSRRPNTSFCFLDIRSPGLGDTAMYLCATSFGGPSYGYTFGSGTRLTVV.

This chain joins TRBV4-1 and TRBJ1-5; 8 bases line up with TRBD1. The CDR3 runs to 18 residues. V was pared by 4 bases and J by 0 bases, with 11 bases of the junction left unmatched. Germline V gene lookup returns CDR1 MGHRA and CDR2 YSYEKL. CDR3 DNA sequence: TGCGCCAGCAGCCTTACAGGGGGATCAGGCTATAGCAATCAGCCCCAGCATTTT. Its protein product is CASSLTGGSGYSNQPQHF.

This chain uses TRBV12-3 or TRBV12-4 with TRBJ2-2; D not certain. V lost 3 bases and J lost 6, with 5 bases in between. The CDR3 extends over 12 amino acids. This CDR3 is CASSLASGELFF. The CDR3 region has the DNA TGTGCCAGCAGTTTGGCCTCCGGGGAGCTGTTTTTT.

V and J are TRBV12-3 or TRBV12-4 and TRBJ2-3; TRBD1 might be the D (6 bases). The germline V and J ends were trimmed by 5 bases and 9 bases, with 12 bases remaining between them. This CDR3 comprises 12 residues. CDR3 coding DNA: TGTGCCAGCAGTGCGACAGGTGTGACGCAGTATTTT. Its protein product is CASSATGVTQYF.

This clone was seen a single time. The chain's CDR3 is CASPAGASYGYTF. The CDR3 region has the DNA TGTGCCAGCCCGGCAGGGGCGAGCTATGGCTACACCTTC. The chain joins TRBV2 to TRBJ1-2; a weak D match, TRBD1 (6 bases). The germline gives CDR1 SNHLY, CDR2 FYNNEI. The CDR3 consists of 13 residues. Trimming left V 8 bases short and J 4 bases short, with 14 bases between.

The rearrangement joins TRBV3-1 (or the pseudogene TRBV3-2) to TRBJ2-5; no firm D call. The CDR3 covers 15 residues. The V end was cut by 4 bases, the J end by 5 bases, with 17 bases between. CDR1 is LGHDT and CDR2 is YNNKEL in the germline V gene (reference sequence). CDR3 sequence reads: CASSPGPSTEETQYF. In DNA, the CDR3 is TGTGCCAGCAGCCCAGGTCCGAGCACCGAGGAGACCCAGTACTTC.

In the case of this clone: The same CDR3 is also encoded by other DNA sequences in this sample. This chain connects TRBV5-6 to TRBJ1-1, with 8 nucleotides matching TRBD1. Germline V CDR1 and CDR2: SGHDT, YYEEEE. Unmatched junction bases numbered 6, after V lost 4 bases and J lost 1 base. CDR3 length: 15 residues. CDR3 in amino acids: CASSLGDRGNTEAFF. Written as DNA, the CDR3 is TGTGCCAGCAGCCTGGGAGACAGGGGGAACACTGAAGCTTTCTTT.

The chain joins TRBV30 to TRBJ1-2; D is unclear. The V gene's germline CDR1 is GTSNPN and CDR2 SVGIG (reference sequence). CDR3 length: 14 amino acids. Trimming left V 0 bases short and J 1 base short, with 9 bases between. The CDR3 reads CAWSVLVGNYGYTF. The DNA for the CDR3 is TGTGCCTGGAGTGTACTGGTCGGTAACTATGGCTACACCTTC.

The genes are TRBV7-2 and TRBJ1-2, with D uncertain. CDR3 length: 15 residues. From germline, CDR1 is SGHTA and CDR2 FQGNSA. Trimming took off 1 base at V and 9 bases at J, with 18 bases between the two ends. CDR3 loop: CASSLVVTTPFSYTF. The DNA for the CDR3 is TGTGCCAGCAGCTTAGTTGTCACCACACCTTTTAGCTACACCTTC.

The V and J genes are TRBV12-5 and TRBJ2-2; D not resolved. CDR3 length equals 14 residues. V lost 2 bases to trimming and J lost 9 bases, with 13 bases between them. Germline values: CDR1 LGHNT, CDR2 FRNRAP. The CDR3 spells CASGLNNNPWELFF. Here the CDR3 DNA reads TGTGCTAGTGGTTTGAACAACAACCCGTGGGAGCTGTTTTTT.